These 26 T cell receptor beta chains originate from one sample sequenced in a study of cytomegalovirus exposure and HLA in healthy donors. PCR primers comprised 60 Vbeta and 13 Jbeta primers. The repertoire was sequenced with immunoSEQ multiplex PCR; TCRdb's copy has only in-frame clones and lacks some. The sample holds about 100,000 clones, over 75% seen once. The sequenced material came from PBMCs. The receptors shown here come from a woman aged 18 to 35 in good health and CMV-seropositive.

The V call is TRBV11-2, the J call TRBJ1-3; possibly TRBD1 for D (6 bases). This CDR3 region has 17 residues. Germline lookup yields CDR1 SGHAT and CDR2 FQNNGV. V dropped 0 bases and J dropped 0 bases, with 12 bases sitting between them. The DNA of the CDR3 is TGTGCCAGCAGCTTAGAAGGGGGATTAAGCTCTGGAAACACCATATATTTT. It yields the protein CASSLEGGLSSGNTIYF.

The chain combines TRBV6-5 with TRBJ2-4; 9 bases map to TRBD1. Trimming removed 2 bases from V and 7 bases from J; junction bases left unmatched: 9. The CDR3 has 16 residues. Germline CDR1 and CDR2: MNHEY and SVGAGI. CDR3 residues: CASSYVDRGGGNIQYF. As DNA, the CDR3 is TGTGCCAGCAGTTACGTCGACAGGGGGGGAGGGAACATTCAGTACTTC.

This clone was observed a handful of times. This chain links TRBV14 with TRBJ1-2; D is ambiguous. The CDR3 totals 14 residues. Germline V lookup: CDR1 SGHDN, CDR2 FVKESK. V lost 4 bases and J 0 bases, leaving 9 bases between the germline ends. The CDR3 DNA is TGTGCCAGCAGCCCGAGTATGTCTAACTATGGCTACACCTTC. Translated: CASSPSMSNYGYTF.

The chain has TRBV5-1 and TRBJ2-3; TRBD2 aligns across 14 bases. The CDR3 is 16 residues long. Germline-derived CDR1 and CDR2 are SGHRS and YFSETQ. V lost 1 base to trimming and J lost 6 bases; unmatched junction nucleotides: 4. CDR3 nucleotide sequence: TGCGCCAGCAGCTTGTCTGGGACTAGCGGGAGCGATACGCAGTATTTT. This encodes CASSLSGTSGSDTQYF.

The chain combines TRBV28 with TRBJ1-6; tentatively, D is TRBD1 (6 bases). CDR1 MDHEN and CDR2 SYDVKM come from the germline V gene. There are 14 residues in the CDR3. The V and J ends lost 6 bases and 10 bases respectively, with 16 bases between them. The DNA of the CDR3 is TGTGCCAGCAGCCTTACAGGGATACACTCACCCCTCCACTTT. This codes for CASSLTGIHSPLHF.

As to this clone: The final CDR3 position lacks the conserved phenylalanine or tryptophan, pointing to a likely read error. J is TRBJ2-2 and V is TRBV9, with TRBD1 matching 7 bases. The trim removed 2 bases at V and 7 bases at J, leaving 5 bases unmatched. The V gene's germline CDR1 is SGDLS and CDR2 YYNGEE. The CDR3 has 14 residues. The CDR3 DNA sequence: TGTGCCAGCAGCGTGGGGACAGTAGGCGGGGAGCTGTTTGTT. This gives the protein CASSVGTVGGELFV.

The chain has TRBV6-5 and TRBJ1-1; 7 nucleotides agree with TRBD1. This CDR3 contains 15 residues. J gave up 0 bases and V 0 bases, and 1 base lay outside the gene matches. Looked up from germline, CDR1 is MNHEY and CDR2 is SVGAGI. This CDR3 is CASSYSGTVNTEAFF. CDR3 DNA: TGTGCCAGCAGTTACTCGGGGACAGTGAACACTGAAGCTTTCTTT.

The chain carries TRBV2 and TRBJ2-1; TRBD2 aligns across 13 bases. Germline CDR1 reads SNHLY; CDR2 reads FYNNEI. V shed 10 bases and J 10 bases; nucleotides not matched to a gene: 10. The CDR3 runs to 14 residues. This CDR3 reads CATDGLAGEDEQFF. The CDR3 coding sequence is TGTGCCACCGACGGACTAGCGGGAGAGGACGAGCAGTTCTTC.

This clone occurred once. The chain uses TRBV15 and TRBJ2-5, with 10 bases aligning to TRBD2. Germline CDR1 LNHNV, CDR2 YYDKDF (reference sequence). V shed 5 bases, J shed 3 bases, and the junction held 6 bases outside the gene matches. CDR3 length equals 15 residues. CDR3 protein: CATSGLTSGKETQYF. The CDR3 bases are TGTGCCACCAGCGGCCTCACTAGCGGGAAAGAGACCCAGTACTTC. The full variable domain, completed using reference TRBV15 and TRBJ2-5, is DAMVIQNPRYQVTQFGKPVTLSCSQTLNHNVMYWYQQKSSQAPKLLFHYYDKDFNNEADTPDNFQSRRPNTSFCFLDIRSPGLGDTAMYLCATSGLTSGKETQYFGPGTRLLVL.

The chain recombines TRBV29-1 with TRBJ2-1; TRBD2 matches 10 bases. The CDR3 has 15 residues. The junction had 11 bases not matched to a gene; V was cut back by 6 bases and J by 6 bases. Germline assignment: CDR1 SQVTM and CDR2 ANQGSEA. The CDR3 nucleotides are TGCAGCGTAGCCCCTCTAGCGGGAGTTGGCAATGAGCAGTTCTTC. Amino acid sequence: CSVAPLAGVGNEQFF.

The chain is built from TRBV10-2 and TRBJ2-1; D gene unclear. Germline values: CDR1 WSHSY, CDR2 SAAADI. The ends were cut back, 6 bases at V and 9 bases at J, with 15 bases in the middle. The CDR3 runs to 13 residues. The CDR3 loop reads CASRGDLNAEQFF. Written as DNA, the CDR3 is TGCGCCAGCAGGGGCGATCTGAATGCTGAGCAGTTCTTC.

V gene TRBV6-5 combines with J gene TRBJ2-5; D may be TRBD2 (5 bases). The CDR3 is 15 amino acids. V lost 7 bases, J lost 5 bases, and 20 bases lay in between. Germline assignment: CDR1 MNHEY and CDR2 SVGAGI. The CDR3 protein is CASIASRGSGETQYF. The CDR3 DNA sequence: TGTGCCAGCATCGCGAGTAGAGGGAGTGGGGAGACCCAGTACTTC.

This chain uses TRBV6-6 with TRBJ1-2, with 9 bases fitting TRBD1. Per the germline V gene, CDR1 is MNHNY and CDR2 is SVGAGI (reference sequence). With 0 bases clipped from V and 7 bases from J, the junction kept 9 bases outside the gene matches. The CDR3 consists of 16 residues. Here the CDR3 reads CASSYSRDRVVRGYTF. The CDR3 DNA is TGTGCCAGCAGTTACTCGAGGGACAGGGTCGTCCGTGGCTACACCTTC.

The rearrangement uses TRBV6-5 and TRBJ2-7; D perhaps matches TRBD1 (6 bases). The CDR3 covers 15 residues. Germline CDR1 is MNHEY and CDR2 is SVGAGI. V lost 6 bases, J lost 0 bases, and 15 bases lay in between. Written as DNA, the CDR3 is TGTGCCAGCAGCCCCACTAGGGGGTTCTCCTACGAGCAGTACTTC. It is translated as CASSPTRGFSYEQYF.

This clone has more than one count but fewer than ten. This rearrangement joins TRBV5-1 to TRBJ2-1, with 14 positions matching TRBD2. V lost 6 bases, J lost 12 bases, and 5 bases stayed unmatched. Germline CDR1 reads SGHRS; CDR2 reads YFSETQ. This CDR3 spans 13 amino acids. The chain's CDR3 is CASTSGTSGRQFF. In DNA, the CDR3 is TGCGCCAGCACTTCGGGGACTAGCGGGAGGCAGTTCTTC.

The J gene is TRBJ2-7, the V gene TRBV5-1; 10 bases line up with TRBD2. The CDR3 has 15 amino acids. Per the germline V gene, CDR1 is SGHRS and CDR2 is YFSETQ. V trimming: 5 bases; J trimming: 7 bases; junction bases outside the gene matches: 12. DNA of the CDR3: TGCGCCAGCAGACCACAGCTAGCGGGAGTCTCTGAGCAGTACTTC. This encodes CASRPQLAGVSEQYF.

The CDR3 region is CASSESAQGWTEAFF. The DNA for the CDR3 is TGCGCCAGCAGTGAGTCGGCACAGGGGTGGACTGAAGCTTTCTTT. V is TRBV10-1 and J is TRBJ1-1; the match to TRBD1 covers 7 bases. Germline V gene lookup returns CDR1 WNHNN and CDR2 SYGVQD (reference sequence). CDR3 length: 15 residues. With V trimmed by 0 bases and J by 5 bases, 6 bases remained unmatched.

This chain links TRBV30 with TRBJ1-2; weak D call: TRBD1 (5 bases). V was pared by 2 bases and J by 6 bases, with 16 bases between. The CDR3 runs 14 residues. Germline V gene data show CDR1 as GTSNPN and CDR2 as SVGIG (reference sequence). CDR3 bases: TGTGCCTGGAGTACACAAGCCAGGGTGCATGGCTACACCTTC. Residues: CAWSTQARVHGYTF.

The chain employs TRBV4-1 and TRBJ1-2, with 8 bases matching TRBD1. Per germline, CDR1 MGHRA and CDR2 YSYEKL. Losses at the gene ends were 4 bases for V and 8 bases for J; bases not matched to a gene: 9. The CDR3 loop spans 14 amino acids. The CDR3 spells CASSRQTGVEGYTF. DNA for the CDR3: TGCGCCAGCAGCCGCCAGACAGGGGTGGAGGGCTACACCTTC.

In this sample, this clone turned up once. The chain combines TRBV7-3 with TRBJ2-5, with unresolved D. Per germline, CDR1 SGHTA and CDR2 FQGTGA. The CDR3 is made up of 13 amino acids. With 4 bases removed from V and 9 bases from J, the gap between germline ends came to 15 bases. The CDR3 spells CASSSNVGAAQYF. The CDR3 DNA reads TGTGCCAGCAGCTCTAACGTGGGCGCTGCCCAGTACTTC.

This clone was seen just once. The chain combines TRBV30 with TRBJ1-5, with 7 bases lining up with TRBD1. The length of the CDR3 is 15 residues. Germline lookup yields CDR1 GTSNPN and CDR2 SVGIG (reference sequence). After removal of 2 bases from V and 0 bases from J, the junction contained 4 bases not matched to a gene. The CDR3 protein is CAWSRTGYSNQPQHF. The CDR3 nucleotides read TGTGCCTGGAGTCGGACAGGTTATAGCAATCAGCCCCAGCATTTT. Full variable domain (missing parts from reference TRBV30 and TRBJ1-5): SQTIHQWPATLVQPVGSPLSLECTVEGTSNPNLYWYRQAAGRGLQLLFYSVGIGQISSEVPQNLSASRPQDRQFILSSKKLLLSDSGFYLCAWSRTGYSNQPQHFGDGTRLSIL.

This chain uses TRBV5-1 with TRBJ2-1; D is ambiguous. This CDR3 has 16 residues. Between the trimmed V and J ends, which lost 0 bases and 1 base, there was a span of 11 bases. Germline lookup yields CDR1 SGHRS and CDR2 YFSETQ. This CDR3 reads CASSLVADSSYNEQFF. The DNA of the CDR3 is TGCGCCAGCAGCTTGGTTGCAGACTCATCCTACAATGAGCAGTTCTTC.

The V gene is TRBV28, the J gene TRBJ1-6; 9 bases match TRBD1. The CDR3 sequence is 14 residues long. V lost 6 bases to trimming and J lost 10 bases; unmatched junction nucleotides: 7. CDR1 is MDHEN and CDR2 is SYDVKM in the germline V gene. CDR3 amino acids: CASSEDRGASPLHF. The CDR3 DNA follows: TGTGCCAGCAGCGAGGACAGGGGAGCCTCACCCCTCCACTTT.

The chain uses TRBV29-1 and TRBJ2-5; 11 nucleotides line up with TRBD1. The CDR3 has 13 amino acids. V gave up 6 bases and J gave up 1 base; unmatched junction bases: 1. Germline CDR1 reads SQVTM; CDR2 reads ANQGSEA. The CDR3 spells CSVGTGGQETQYF. The CDR3 bases are TGCAGCGTGGGGACAGGGGGCCAAGAGACCCAGTACTTC.

The rearrangement uses TRBV20-1 and TRBJ1-2; 7 positions agree with TRBD1. The CDR3 length is 11 residues. Per germline, CDR1 DFQATT and CDR2 SNEGSKA (reference sequence). V shed 6 bases and J 8 bases; nucleotides not matched to a gene: 6. CDR3: CSATGAGGYTF. CDR3 DNA: TGCAGTGCCACAGGGGCGGGGGGCTACACCTTC.

The V and J genes are TRBV5-6 and TRBJ2-7; D call uncertain. The V gene's germline CDR1 is SGHDT and CDR2 YYEEEE. V was cut by 0 bases and J by 0 bases, with 7 bases left in between. This CDR3 region has 14 residues. For the CDR3, the DNA is TGTGCCAGCAGCTTGGTGGCGGACTCCTACGAGCAGTACTTC. It is translated as CASSLVADSYEQYF.